The next 27 T cell receptor beta chains were all read from a single sample in a study of shared clonotypes between healthy human individuals (TCRdb year 2020). The library came from the immunoSEQ multiplex PCR assay. TCRdb provides this immuneACCESS table in a form limited to in-frame rearrangements. Some clones are lacking; in checked studies, under half of them reflect an unresolved V gene, and why the rest are absent is not known. The sample data list roughly 220,000 clones, and over 60% of these were observed just once. The ten largest clones add up to over 8.5% of the sample. The sequencing input was memory CD4+ T cells sorted from blood. The sample's cell subset or site label is to be understood as: CD45RA-negative fraction. The receptors derive from a man aged 25 to 40 in good health.

This chain joins TRBV9 and TRBJ2-7, with D perhaps matching TRBD1 or TRBD2 (6 bases each). The CDR3 covers 13 residues. The germline V gene has CDR1 SGDLS and CDR2 YYNGEE. With 2 bases removed from V and 4 bases from J, the gap between germline ends came to 10 bases. The CDR3 region is CASSVGGHYEQYF. The CDR3 bases are TGTGCCAGCAGCGTGGGGGGACATTACGAGCAGTACTTC.

V is TRBV9 and J is TRBJ2-3; D is unresolved. V gave up 0 bases and J gave up 5 bases, with 10 bases separating them. The CDR3 length is 14 residues. Germline loops: CDR1 SGDLS, CDR2 YYNGEE. CDR3 in DNA: TGTGCCAGCAGCGTAGTTTCCCTCGGAGATACGCAGTATTTT. This gives the protein CASSVVSLGDTQYF.

The V gene is TRBV6-6, the J gene TRBJ1-4; possible D gene TRBD1, 6 bases. V was trimmed by 7 bases and J by 8 bases, leaving 17 bases between them. This CDR3 has 14 residues. From germline, CDR1 is MNHNY and CDR2 SVGAGI (reference sequence). The CDR3 region is CASIKEGGGEKLFF. The CDR3 DNA is TGTGCCAGCATCAAAGAAGGGGGAGGCGAAAAACTGTTTTTT.

Only one count was recorded for this clone. The chain uses TRBV4-3 and TRBJ2-3; tentative D call: TRBD1 (5 bases). Looked up from germline, CDR1 is LGHNA and CDR2 is YSLEER. Trimming removed 0 bases at V and 5 bases at J, with 9 bases between. The length of the CDR3 is 14 residues. The CDR3 spells CASSQENRGDTQYF. The CDR3 DNA sequence: TGCGCCAGCAGCCAAGAAAATAGGGGAGATACGCAGTATTTT.

This clone appeared a few times. The V call is TRBV25-1, the J call TRBJ1-5; D gene ambiguous. Per the germline V gene, CDR1 is MGHDK and CDR2 is SYGVNS. Between the trimmed V and J ends, which lost 0 bases and 0 bases, there was a span of 15 bases. The CDR3 length is 18 residues. The CDR3 nucleotides are TGTGCCAGCAGTGAATATAGGAGCAGCCAGTATAGCAATCAGCCCCAGCATTTT. This translates into CASSEYRSSQYSNQPQHF.

This chain joins TRBV6-5 and TRBJ2-7; D assignment may be TRBD1 or TRBD2 (5 bases each). This CDR3 is built from 13 residues. The germline CDR1 and CDR2 sequences are MNHEY and SVGAGI. V dropped 0 bases and J dropped 6 bases, with 9 bases sitting between them. CDR3 sequence: CASSYSSGGEQYF. The CDR3 DNA sequence: TGTGCCAGCAGTTACTCGTCTGGGGGCGAGCAGTACTTC.

In its sample, this clone was seen many times. The chain recombines TRBV14 with TRBJ2-2; D may be TRBD2 (5 bases). The V and J ends lost 6 bases and 4 bases respectively, with 9 bases between them. Germline loops: CDR1 SGHDN, CDR2 FVKESK. The CDR3 loop spans 13 amino acids. The CDR3 spells CASRPGGTGELFF. The CDR3 DNA sequence: TGTGCCAGCAGGCCCGGAGGCACCGGGGAGCTGTTTTTT.

The table lists this clone with many counts. The genes are TRBV6-1 and TRBJ2-2; no definite D call. CDR3 size: 15 residues. Per germline, CDR1 MNHNS and CDR2 SASEGT. V lost 0 bases and J lost 6, with 11 bases in between. The CDR3 here is CASSEALGKSGELFF. The CDR3 nucleotides read TGTGCCAGCAGTGAAGCGCTTGGGAAATCCGGGGAGCTGTTTTTT.

The chain joins TRBV20-1 to TRBJ2-1; D gene unclear. Germline loops: CDR1 DFQATT, CDR2 SNEGSKA (reference sequence). V lost 6 bases and J 6 bases, leaving 6 bases between the germline ends. This CDR3 has 10 amino acids. CDR3 in DNA: TGCAGTGCCCAGACCAATGAGCAGTTCTTC. Its translation is CSAQTNEQFF.

The rearrangement joins TRBV6-5 to TRBJ1-3, with a possible D match to TRBD1 (5 bases). Germline lookup yields CDR1 MNHEY and CDR2 SVGAGI. V shed 8 bases and J shed 0 bases, with 14 bases lying between them. The CDR3 is made up of 15 amino acids. The CDR3 DNA reads TGTGCCAGCGCATTGGGGGTGTCCTCTGGAAACACCATATATTTT. It codes for CASALGVSSGNTIYF.

This clone was recorded a few times. This CDR3 reads CASSSISVRLGKNIQYF. Written as DNA, the CDR3 is TGTGCCAGCAGTTCGATAAGCGTAAGGTTAGGCAAAAACATTCAGTACTTC. V and J are TRBV5-6 and TRBJ2-4; D is ambiguous. CDR1 and CDR2 (germline): SGHDT, YYEEEE. The CDR3 length is 17 residues. Trimming left V 5 bases short and J 3 bases short, with 21 bases between.

The chain is built from TRBV4-2 and TRBJ2-3, with D possibly being TRBD1 or TRBD2 (5 bases each). This CDR3 region has 13 residues. The V gene's germline CDR1 is LGHNA and CDR2 YNFKEQ. Trimming shortened V by 4 bases and J by 6 bases, and 11 bases separated the two germline ends. The DNA for the CDR3 is TGTGCCAGCAGCCTGCAGGGACGTGATACGCAGTATTTT. This encodes CASSLQGRDTQYF.

This chain links TRBV5-1 with TRBJ2-5; the match to TRBD2 covers 8 bases. J lost 5 bases, V lost 6 bases, and 18 bases had no gene match. The germline CDR1 and CDR2 sequences are SGHRS and YFSETQ. This CDR3 is 17 amino acids long. The CDR3 DNA follows: TGCGCCAGCACCCCTGGGCCGGGGGGGACTATTCTCGAGACCCAGTACTTC. It is translated as CASTPGPGGTILETQYF.

This clone was recorded a few times. The rearrangement uses TRBV28 and TRBJ2-3; D could derive from TRBD1 or TRBD2 (5 bases each). Germline V gene sequence: CDR1 MDHEN, CDR2 SYDVKM. Trimming removed 2 bases at V and 5 bases at J, with 11 bases between. The CDR3 runs 14 residues. CDR3 sequence: CASSLGGTLDTQYF. The CDR3 coding sequence is TGTGCCAGCAGTTTAGGGGGAACCCTAGATACGCAGTATTTT.

This CDR3 is CASSSLAGGDSEQYF. The CDR3 region has the DNA TGTGCCAGCAGCTCGTTAGCGGGAGGGGACTCCGAGCAGTACTTC. V usage is TRBV5-4 and J usage is TRBJ2-7, with 11 nucleotides matching TRBD2. CDR3 length: 15 amino acids. Germline loops: CDR1 SGHNT, CDR2 YYREEE (reference sequence). V lost 3 bases to trimming and J lost 6 bases; unmatched junction nucleotides: 8. The variable domain in full, completed from reference TRBV5-4 and TRBJ2-7, reads ETGVTQSPTHLIKTRGQQVTLRCSSQSGHNTVSWYQQALGQGPQFIFQYYREEENGRGNFPPRFSGLQFPNYSSELNVNALELDDSALYLCASSSLAGGDSEQYFGPGTRLTVT.

This clone was observed a single time. The rearrangement joins TRBV2 to TRBJ2-1; no reliable D call. The CDR3 consists of 14 residues. The germline V and J ends were trimmed by 8 bases and 0 bases, with 11 bases remaining between them. CDR1 and CDR2 from the germline V gene are SNHLY and FYNNEI. CDR3 region: CASEVTSSYNEQFF. The CDR3 nucleotides read TGTGCCAGCGAGGTGACGAGCTCCTACAATGAGCAGTTCTTC. The full variable domain, rest sourced from reference TRBV2 and TRBJ2-1, is EPEVTQTPSHQVTQMGQEVILRCVPISNHLYFYWYRQILGQKVEFLVSFYNNEISEKSEIFDDQFSVERPDGSNFTLKIRSTKLEDSAMYFCASEVTSSYNEQFFGPGTRLTVL.

The chain uses TRBV5-4 and TRBJ2-5; unclear D gene. The CDR3 length is 12 residues. Germline-derived CDR1 and CDR2 are SGHNT and YYREEE (reference sequence). Trimming took 3 bases from V and 5 from J, leaving 8 bases between them. The CDR3 nucleotides read TGTGCCAGCAGCTCCCAGCCTGAGACCCAGTACTTC. It translates to CASSSQPETQYF.

This chain joins TRBV7-8 and TRBJ2-3; no definite D call. Trimming removed 1 base at V and 6 bases at J, with 8 bases between. CDR1 SGHVS and CDR2 FQNEAQ come from the germline V gene. This CDR3 region has 13 residues. The CDR3 protein is CASSLDLADTQYF. CDR3 sequence (DNA): TGTGCCAGCAGCTTAGACCTCGCGGATACGCAGTATTTT. Full variable domain (missing parts from reference TRBV7-8 and TRBJ2-3): GAGVSQSPRYKVAKRGQDVALRCDPISGHVSLFWYQQALGQGPEFLTYFQNEAQLDKSGLPSDRFFAERPEGSVSTLKIQRTQQEDSAVYLCASSLDLADTQYFGPGTRLTVL.

This sequence joins TRBV25-1 and TRBJ2-5; D may match TRBD1 or TRBD2 (6 bases each). This CDR3 has 15 amino acids. Germline V CDR1 and CDR2: MGHDK, SYGVNS. Trimming shortened V by 1 base and J by 4 bases, and 13 bases separated the two germline ends. This chain's CDR3 is CASSESGGRSETQYF. The CDR3 coding sequence is TGTGCCAGCAGTGAATCTGGGGGGCGGTCAGAGACCCAGTACTTC.

This clone was detected a few times. The rearrangement links TRBV18 to TRBJ2-7; 8 bases map to TRBD1. This CDR3 has 17 amino acids. The ends lost 3 bases at V and 1 base at J; junction bases unmatched: 11. Germline lookup yields CDR1 KGHSH and CDR2 LQKENI. The CDR3 DNA reads as TGTGCCAGCTCACCGCCCACTCCGGGACAGGTTTCCTACGAGCAGTACTTC. Protein product: CASSPPTPGQVSYEQYF.

The gene calls are TRBV2 and TRBJ2-7; a weak D match, TRBD1 (6 bases). V lost 6 bases and J lost 6, with 12 bases in between. Germline assignment: CDR1 SNHLY and CDR2 FYNNEI. The CDR3 runs 12 residues. The CDR3 DNA reads as TGTGCCAGCAGCGCAGGGGTCCCCGAGCAGTACTTC. This translates into CASSAGVPEQYF.

This clone turned up a few times. The CDR3 coding sequence is TGTGCCACTCTCATAGGGAATAGCAATCAGCCCCAGCATTTT. Translated, it gives CATLIGNSNQPQHF. The V and J genes are TRBV6-1 and TRBJ1-5, with D unresolved. V dropped 10 bases and J dropped 0 bases, with 13 bases sitting between them. CDR1 and CDR2 (germline): MNHNS, SASEGT. The CDR3 runs 14 residues.

This chain joins TRBV7-2 and TRBJ1-2, with a tentative D call TRBD1 (5 bases). Germline V gene lookup returns CDR1 SGHTA and CDR2 FQGNSA. This CDR3 region has 13 residues. The V end lost 5 bases, the J end lost 5 bases, and 12 bases lay between the germline ends. The CDR3: CASSQSWGYGYTF. For the CDR3, the DNA is TGTGCCAGCAGCCAAAGCTGGGGGTATGGCTACACCTTC. Full variable domain (outside the CDR3, taken from reference TRBV7-2 and TRBJ1-2): GAGVSQSPSNKVTEKGKDVELRCDPISGHTALYWYRQSLGQGLEFLIYFQGNSAPDKSGLPSDRFSAERTGGSVSTLTIQRTQQEDSAVYLCASSQSWGYGYTFGSGTRLTVV.

This clone was counted ten times or more. The chain joins TRBV5-4 to TRBJ2-3; 12 bases match TRBD2. This CDR3 has 14 residues. Germline V lookup: CDR1 SGHNT, CDR2 YYREEE (reference sequence). Trimming took 5 bases from V and 4 from J; bases not matched to a gene: 2. The CDR3 here is CASRGTSGSDTQYF. In DNA form, the CDR3 reads TGTGCCAGCAGAGGGACTAGCGGGTCAGATACGCAGTATTTT.

There are a few counts of this clone. The gene calls are TRBV11-2 and TRBJ2-2; 7 nucleotides match TRBD2. This CDR3 is built from 15 residues. V lost 3 bases, J lost 5 bases, and 6 bases stayed unmatched. From germline, CDR1 is SGHAT and CDR2 FQNNGV. The CDR3 coding sequence is TGTGCCAGCAGCTTGGGCTGGCGGGAGACCGGGGAGCTGTTTTTT. Translating gives CASSLGWRETGELFF.

The chain recombines TRBV9 with TRBJ1-2, with a possible D match to TRBD1 (5 bases). The V and J ends lost 0 bases and 6 bases respectively, with 15 bases between them. The length of the CDR3 is 15 residues. Germline V gene lookup returns CDR1 SGDLS and CDR2 YYNGEE. CDR3 DNA: TGTGCCAGCAGCGTAGGAGGACTGGGGGGAAATGGCTACACCTTC. It translates to CASSVGGLGGNGYTF.

This clone was picked up a small number of times. The chain has TRBV11-2 and TRBJ1-3, with TRBD1 matching over 7 bases. With 5 bases clipped from V and 3 bases from J, the junction kept 4 bases outside the gene matches. The CDR3 is made up of 14 amino acids. The V gene's germline CDR1 is SGHAT and CDR2 FQNNGV. The CDR3 DNA follows: TGTGCCAGCAGCGCAGGGGGATTTGGAAACACCATATATTTT. Protein: CASSAGGFGNTIYF.